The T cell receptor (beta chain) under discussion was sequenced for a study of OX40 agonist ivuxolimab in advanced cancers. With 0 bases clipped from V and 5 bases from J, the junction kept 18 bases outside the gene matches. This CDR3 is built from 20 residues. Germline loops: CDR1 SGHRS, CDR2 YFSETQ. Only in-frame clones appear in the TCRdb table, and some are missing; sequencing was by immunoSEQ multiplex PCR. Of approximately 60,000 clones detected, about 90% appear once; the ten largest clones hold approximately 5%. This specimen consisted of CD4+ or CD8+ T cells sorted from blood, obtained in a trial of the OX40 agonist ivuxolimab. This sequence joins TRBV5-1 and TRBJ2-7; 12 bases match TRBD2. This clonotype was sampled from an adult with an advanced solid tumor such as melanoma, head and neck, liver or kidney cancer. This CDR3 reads CASSLGGLRGRLAGDHEQYF. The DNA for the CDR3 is TGCGCCAGCAGCTTGGGCGGGCTCAGGGGGCGACTAGCGGGAGACCACGAGCAGTACTTC.